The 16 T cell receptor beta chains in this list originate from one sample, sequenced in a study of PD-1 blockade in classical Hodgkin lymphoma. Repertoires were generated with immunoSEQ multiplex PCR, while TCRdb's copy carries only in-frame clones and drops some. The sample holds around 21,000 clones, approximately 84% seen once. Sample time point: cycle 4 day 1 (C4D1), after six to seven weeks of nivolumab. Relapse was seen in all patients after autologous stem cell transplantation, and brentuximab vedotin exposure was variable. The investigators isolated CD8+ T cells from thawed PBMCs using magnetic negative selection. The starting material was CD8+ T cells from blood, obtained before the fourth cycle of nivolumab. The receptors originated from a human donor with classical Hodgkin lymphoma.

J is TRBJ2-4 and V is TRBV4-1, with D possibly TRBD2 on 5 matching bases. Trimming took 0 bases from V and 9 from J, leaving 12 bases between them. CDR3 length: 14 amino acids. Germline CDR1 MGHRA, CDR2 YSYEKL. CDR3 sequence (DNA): TGCGCCAGCAGCCAAGAACCGATGGGGAGCATTCAGTACTTC. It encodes CASSQEPMGSIQYF.

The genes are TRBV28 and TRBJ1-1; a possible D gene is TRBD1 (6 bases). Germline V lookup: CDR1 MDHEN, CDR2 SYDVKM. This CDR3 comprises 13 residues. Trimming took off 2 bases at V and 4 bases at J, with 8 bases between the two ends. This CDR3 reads CASSLVRGTEAFF. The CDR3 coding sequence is TGTGCCAGCAGTTTAGTCAGGGGCACTGAAGCTTTCTTT.

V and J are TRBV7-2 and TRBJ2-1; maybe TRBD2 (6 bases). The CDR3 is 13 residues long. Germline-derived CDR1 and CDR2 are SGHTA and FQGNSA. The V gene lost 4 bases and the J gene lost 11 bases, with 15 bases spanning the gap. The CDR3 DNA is TGTGCCAGCAGCTCCGGCGGGCGGGAAAAGCAGTTCTTC. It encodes CASSSGGREKQFF.

The CDR3: CASSQDIGTGNTEAFF. The CDR3, as DNA: TGCGCCAGCAGCCAAGATATAGGGACAGGGAACACTGAAGCTTTCTTT. The chain employs TRBV4-3 and TRBJ1-1, with TRBD1 matching 8 bases. V lost 0 bases and J lost 1; bases outside the gene matches: 4. The CDR3 is made up of 16 amino acids. From germline, CDR1 is LGHNA and CDR2 YSLEER.

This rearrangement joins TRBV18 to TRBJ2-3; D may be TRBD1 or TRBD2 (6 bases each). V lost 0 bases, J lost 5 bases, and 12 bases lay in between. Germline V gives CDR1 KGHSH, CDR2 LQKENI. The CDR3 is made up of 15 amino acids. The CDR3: CASSPPAEGGDTQYF. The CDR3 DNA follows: TGTGCCAGCTCACCACCCGCGGAGGGGGGAGATACGCAGTATTTT.

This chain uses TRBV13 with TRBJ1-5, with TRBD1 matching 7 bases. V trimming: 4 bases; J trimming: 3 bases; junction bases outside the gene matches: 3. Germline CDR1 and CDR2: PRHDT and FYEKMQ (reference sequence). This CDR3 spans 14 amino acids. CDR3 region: CASSWGQSNQPQHF. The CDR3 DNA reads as TGTGCCAGCAGCTGGGGACAGTCCAATCAGCCCCAGCATTTT.

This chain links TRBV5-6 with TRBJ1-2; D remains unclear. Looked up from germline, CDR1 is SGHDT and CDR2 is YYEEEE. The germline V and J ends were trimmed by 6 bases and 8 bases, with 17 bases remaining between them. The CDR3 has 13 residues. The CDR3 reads CASNEPNAWGYTF. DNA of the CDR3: TGTGCCAGCAACGAGCCTAATGCTTGGGGCTACACCTTC. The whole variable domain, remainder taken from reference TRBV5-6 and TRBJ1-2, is DAGVTQSPTHLIKTRGQQVTLRCSPKSGHDTVSWYQQALGQGPQFIFQYYEEEERQRGNFPDRFSGHQFPNYSSELNVNALLLGDSALYLCASNEPNAWGYTFGSGTRLTVV.

The CDR3 bases are TGTGCCAGCAGTTGGACAGGGGGAGGAACCGGGGAGCTGTTTTTT. This gives the protein CASSWTGGGTGELFF. This chain joins TRBV7-6 and TRBJ2-2; 10 positions match TRBD1. CDR3 length: 15 amino acids. Per germline, CDR1 SGHVS and CDR2 FNYEAQ. After removal of 6 bases from V and 5 bases from J, the junction contained 6 bases not matched to a gene.

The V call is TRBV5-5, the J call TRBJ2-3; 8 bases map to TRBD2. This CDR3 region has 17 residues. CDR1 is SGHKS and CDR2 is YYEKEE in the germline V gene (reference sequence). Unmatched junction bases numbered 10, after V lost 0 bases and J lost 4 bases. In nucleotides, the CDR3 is TGTGCCAGCAGCTTGGAGCCGGGACTAGGGTACGCAGATACGCAGTATTTT. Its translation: CASSLEPGLGYADTQYF.

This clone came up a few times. The CDR3 sequence is CASSLEGPTNTEAFF. The CDR3 region has the DNA TGTGCCAGCAGCTTAGAGGGACCTACGAACACTGAAGCTTTCTTT. The chain couples TRBV7-6 to TRBJ1-1; possible D gene TRBD1, 5 bases. Germline loops: CDR1 SGHVS, CDR2 FNYEAQ. V was clipped by 1 base and J by 1 base, with 10 bases between them. CDR3 size: 15 residues.

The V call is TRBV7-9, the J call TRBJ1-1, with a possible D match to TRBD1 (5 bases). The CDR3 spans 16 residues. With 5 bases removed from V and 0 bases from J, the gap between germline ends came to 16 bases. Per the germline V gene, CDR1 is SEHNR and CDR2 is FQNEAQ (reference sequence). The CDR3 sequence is CASSPRATGMNTEAFF. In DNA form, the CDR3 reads TGTGCCAGCAGCCCTCGGGCCACAGGTATGAACACTGAAGCTTTCTTT.

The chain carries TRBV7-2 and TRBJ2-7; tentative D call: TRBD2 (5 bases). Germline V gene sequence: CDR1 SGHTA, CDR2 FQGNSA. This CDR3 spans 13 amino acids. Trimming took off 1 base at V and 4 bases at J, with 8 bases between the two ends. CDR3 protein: CASSLVGVYEQYF. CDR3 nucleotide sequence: TGTGCCAGCAGCTTAGTCGGGGTTTACGAGCAGTACTTC. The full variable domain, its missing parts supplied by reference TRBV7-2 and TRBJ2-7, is GAGVSQSPSNKVTEKGKDVELRCDPISGHTALYWYRQSLGQGLEFLIYFQGNSAPDKSGLPSDRFSAERTGGSVSTLTIQRTQQEDSAVYLCASSLVGVYEQYFGPGTRLTVT.

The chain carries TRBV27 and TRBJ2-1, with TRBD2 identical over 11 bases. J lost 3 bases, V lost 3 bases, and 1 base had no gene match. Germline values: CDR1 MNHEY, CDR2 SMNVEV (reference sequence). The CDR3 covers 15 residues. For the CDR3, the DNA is TGTGCCAGCAGTTTGGGGACTAGCGGCTACAATGAGCAGTTCTTC. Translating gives CASSLGTSGYNEQFF.

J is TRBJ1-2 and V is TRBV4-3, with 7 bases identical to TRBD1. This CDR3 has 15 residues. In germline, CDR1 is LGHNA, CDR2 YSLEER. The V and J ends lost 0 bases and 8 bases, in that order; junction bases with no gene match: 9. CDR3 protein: CASSQDVGQVWGYTF. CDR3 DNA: TGCGCCAGCAGCCAAGACGTAGGACAGGTGTGGGGCTACACCTTC.

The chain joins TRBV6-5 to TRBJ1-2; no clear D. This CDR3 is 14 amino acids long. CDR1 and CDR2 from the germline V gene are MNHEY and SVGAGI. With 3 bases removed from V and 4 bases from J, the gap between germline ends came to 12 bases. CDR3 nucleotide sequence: TGTGCCAGCAGTTATGCGGGGTCGGGCTATGGCTACACCTTC. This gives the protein CASSYAGSGYGYTF.

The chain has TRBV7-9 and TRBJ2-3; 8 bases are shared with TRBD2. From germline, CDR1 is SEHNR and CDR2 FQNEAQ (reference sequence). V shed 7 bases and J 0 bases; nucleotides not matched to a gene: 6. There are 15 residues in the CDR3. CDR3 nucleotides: TGTGCCAGCACCCCTCGGGAGGGTAGCACAGATACGCAGTATTTT. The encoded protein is CASTPREGSTDTQYF.